This T cell receptor beta chain appears in the sequencing data of a study of cytomegalovirus exposure and HLA in healthy donors. The PCR had 60 Vbeta and 13 Jbeta primers. TCRdb's copy holds only in-frame clones and misses some; the assay was immunoSEQ multiplex PCR. The profile shows about 41,000 clones, about 85% of them singletons. The length of the CDR3 is 12 residues. Trimming pared 3 bases from V and 11 bases from J, leaving 14 bases between. Germline lookup yields CDR1 SGHTA and CDR2 FQGNSA. V is TRBV7-2 and J is TRBJ2-7, with D possibly being TRBD1 (6 bases). This clonotype originated in a man aged 50-59 years in good health and CMV-seronegative. The sample comprised PBMCs. CDR3 amino acids: CASSLRWGLKYF. The CDR3, as DNA: TGTGCCAGCAGCTTGAGGTGGGGGCTAAAGTACTTC.